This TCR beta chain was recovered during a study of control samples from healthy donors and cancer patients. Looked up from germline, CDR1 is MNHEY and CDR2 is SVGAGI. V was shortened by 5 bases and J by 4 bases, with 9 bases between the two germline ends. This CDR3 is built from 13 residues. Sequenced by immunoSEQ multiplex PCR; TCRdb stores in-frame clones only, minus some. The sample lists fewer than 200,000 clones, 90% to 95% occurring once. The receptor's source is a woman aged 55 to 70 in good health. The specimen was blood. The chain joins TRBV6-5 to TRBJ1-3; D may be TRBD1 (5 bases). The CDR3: CASSTSGGNTIYF. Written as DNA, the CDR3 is TGTGCCAGCAGTACCTCAGGGGGAAACACCATATATTTT.